The 5 T cell receptor beta chains below come from one sample, sequenced in a study of CD8+ T cells in alopecia areata. Extraction and reverse transcription of RNA yielded cDNA as the sequencing template. Measured with immunoSEQ multiplex PCR; TCRdb has only the in-frame clones, and not every one. The sample lists more than 200,000 clones; about 40% were seen once. Treatment meaning: oral pan-JAK inhibitor, 5-10 mg twice daily. Sequenced here: CD4+ T cells sorted from blood, sampled at approximately week 37, from a patient treated with tofacitinib. Source of these receptors: a human donor with alopecia areata.

The table lists this clone with a few counts. The rearrangement links TRBV29-1 to TRBJ2-2; D unresolved. Per the germline V gene, CDR1 is SQVTM and CDR2 is ANQGSEA. With 6 bases removed from V and 7 bases from J, the gap between germline ends came to 12 bases. The CDR3 totals 12 residues. The CDR3 protein is CSVASVHGELFF. CDR3 coding DNA: TGCAGCGTGGCCTCGGTCCACGGGGAGCTGTTTTTT.

This chain links TRBV29-1 with TRBJ1-2; 8 positions match TRBD1. Per the germline V gene, CDR1 is SQVTM and CDR2 is ANQGSEA. This CDR3 is 16 amino acids long. Trimming cost V 4 bases and J 2 bases; bases outside gene matches: 12. As DNA, the CDR3 is TGCAGCGTTGTGGGGGCAGGGGGCGCACGGAACTATGGCTACACCTTC. It yields the protein CSVVGAGGARNYGYTF. The variable domain in full, completed from reference TRBV29-1 and TRBJ1-2, reads SAVISQKPSRDICQRGTSLTIQCQVDSQVTMMFWYRQQPGQSLTLIATANQGSEATYESGFVIDKFPISRPNLTFSTLTVSNMSPEDSSIYLCSVVGAGGARNYGYTFGSGTRLTVV.

The chain uses TRBV13 and TRBJ2-1, with 13 bases aligning to TRBD2. V was pared by 4 bases and J by 7 bases, with 7 bases of the junction left unmatched. CDR3 length: 16 amino acids. Germline-derived CDR1 and CDR2 are PRHDT and FYEKMQ (reference sequence). This CDR3 is CASSSRTSGRKNEQFF. DNA for the CDR3: TGTGCCAGCAGCTCCCGGACTAGCGGGAGAAAGAATGAGCAGTTCTTC.

This clone was counted only a few times. The gene calls are TRBV23-1 and TRBJ2-7, with 11 nucleotides matching TRBD2. TRBV23-1 is an ORF for which the function is uncertain. Unmatched junction bases numbered 3, after V lost 2 bases and J lost 3 bases. The CDR3 spans 15 residues. The CDR3 DNA reads as TGCGCCAGCAGTCAACCGGGACTAGCGGACTACGAGCAGTACTTC. As protein: CASSQPGLADYEQYF.

At least ten counts were recorded for this clone. CDR3 sequence reads: CASSPEVSSYEQYF. The CDR3 DNA reads as TGTGCCAGCTCACCAGAGGTCAGCTCCTACGAGCAGTACTTC. The chain recombines TRBV18 with TRBJ2-7; no reliable D call. The CDR3 is 14 amino acids. CDR1 and CDR2 (germline): KGHSH, LQKENI. V was pared by 2 bases and J by 0 bases, with 8 bases between.